Below, 25 T cell receptor beta chains from the same sample are listed, as sequenced in a study of T cell responses to AZD1222 COVID-19 vaccine. Here immunoSEQ multiplex PCR was the method, and the copy in TCRdb shows in-frame clones only, minus some. The top ten clones hold about 2.8% of a sample with roughly 170,000 clones, 90% of them seen once. The starting material was peripheral blood, obtained on day 0 of AZD1222 vaccination. The source of these receptors is an adult in good health.

The V gene is TRBV7-9, the J gene TRBJ2-1; 15 nucleotides align to TRBD2. Trimming removed 3 bases from V and 9 bases from J; junction bases left unmatched: 3. This CDR3 region has 15 residues. Germline V gene lookup returns CDR1 SEHNR and CDR2 FQNEAQ (reference sequence). CDR3 protein: CASSLGLAGGLEQFF. Written as DNA, the CDR3 is TGTGCCAGCAGCTTGGGACTAGCGGGGGGCCTTGAGCAGTTCTTC.

The genes are TRBV15 and TRBJ1-6; no clear D gene. Germline V gives CDR1 LNHNV, CDR2 YYDKDF (reference sequence). The CDR3 consists of 14 residues. Trimming shortened V by 0 bases and J by 13 bases, and 13 bases separated the two germline ends. The DNA for the CDR3 is TGTGCCACCAGCAGAGATCGCGGCGGAAAGCCCCTCCACTTT. Its translation is CATSRDRGGKPLHF.

The chain carries TRBV23-1 and TRBJ2-3; tentative D call: TRBD2 (6 bases). TRBV23-1 is classed as an ORF, of uncertain function. CDR3 size: 18 residues. Trimming took 10 bases from V and 6 from J, leaving 32 bases between them. The CDR3 coding sequence is TGCGCCACCCCCTCAAAAGCCCCACAGGCCCTCGGAGGGGATACGCAGTATTTT. As protein: CATPSKAPQALGGDTQYF.

The chain is built from TRBV6-6 and TRBJ1-2; a weak D match, TRBD1 (6 bases). Per germline, CDR1 MNHNY and CDR2 SVGAGI (reference sequence). V lost 8 bases and J lost 2, with 18 bases in between. CDR3 length equals 15 residues. The chain's CDR3 is CASRPRGQENYGYTF. CDR3 sequence (DNA): TGTGCCAGCCGCCCTCGGGGGCAGGAAAACTATGGCTACACCTTC.

About this clone itself: Within the sample, other DNA sequences also encode this same CDR3. The chain combines TRBV9 with TRBJ2-5; D unclear. Between the trimmed V and J ends, which lost 7 bases and 4 bases, there was a span of 2 bases. The CDR3 covers 9 residues. Germline V gene lookup returns CDR1 SGDLS and CDR2 YYNGEE. The CDR3 sequence is CASGETQYF. In DNA, the CDR3 is TGTGCCAGCGGAGAGACCCAGTACTTC.

This chain links TRBV19 with TRBJ2-1, with 9 bases matching TRBD1. This CDR3 comprises 19 residues. V lost 2 bases and J lost 7; bases outside the gene matches: 18. The germline V gene encodes CDR1 LNHDA and CDR2 SQIVND (reference sequence). As DNA, the CDR3 is TGTGCCAGTAGTATAAGGGGGGGGACAGGGCAAACCAACAGGAATGAGCAGTTCTTC. Protein sequence: CASSIRGGTGQTNRNEQFF.

The chain uses TRBV5-1 and TRBJ2-7; D not certain. The CDR3 covers 14 residues. Germline CDR1 reads SGHRS; CDR2 reads YFSETQ. V gave up 5 bases and J gave up 0 bases, with 12 bases separating them. CDR3 sequence: CASRKEQSSYEQYF. The CDR3 region has the DNA TGCGCCAGCAGGAAGGAACAGAGCTCCTACGAGCAGTACTTC.

J is TRBJ1-3 and V is TRBV9; possible D gene TRBD1, 5 bases. V lost 3 bases and J 0 bases, leaving 13 bases between the germline ends. CDR1 and CDR2 from the germline V gene are SGDLS and YYNGEE. The CDR3 covers 16 residues. CDR3 in DNA: TGTGCCAGCAGCGCCTATCAGGGTAGCTCTGGAAACACCATATATTTT. It encodes CASSAYQGSSGNTIYF.

The rearrangement links TRBV3-1 (or the pseudogene TRBV3-2) to TRBJ1-5; D unresolved. V shed 1 base and J shed 4 bases, with 11 bases lying between them. Germline lookup yields CDR1 LGHDT and CDR2 YNNKEL (reference sequence). This CDR3 comprises 15 residues. In DNA, the CDR3 is TGTGCCAGCAGCCAAGCCCCAGCGAAGAATCAGCCCCAGCATTTT. Its protein product is CASSQAPAKNQPQHF.

This clone occurred once. The J gene is TRBJ2-2, the V gene TRBV10-3; 8 bases align to TRBD2. V lost 0 bases, J lost 2 bases, and 8 bases stayed unmatched. This CDR3 is 18 amino acids long. Germline V gene lookup returns CDR1 ENHRY and CDR2 SYGVKD. The CDR3 loop reads CAISESRAGAPNTGELFF. The CDR3 DNA follows: TGTGCCATCAGTGAGTCGCGAGCGGGGGCCCCTAACACCGGGGAGCTGTTTTTT.

The chain recombines TRBV2 with TRBJ2-3, with 7 bases identical to TRBD2. Germline CDR1 SNHLY, CDR2 FYNNEI. The CDR3 is 15 amino acids. The V and J ends lost 4 bases and 4 bases, in that order; junction bases with no gene match: 8. The CDR3 coding sequence is TGTGCCAGCAGTGTTCGAGGGAGGGCCGCAGATACGCAGTATTTT. This codes for CASSVRGRAADTQYF.

This chain joins TRBV7-3 and TRBJ2-7; D is possibly TRBD1 (5 bases). The germline CDR1 and CDR2 sequences are SGHTA and FQGTGA. V lost 5 bases and J lost 3, with 14 bases in between. The CDR3 is 14 residues long. CDR3 sequence: CASSPGPTVYEQYF. In nucleotides, the CDR3 is TGTGCCAGCAGCCCCGGCCCGACAGTCTACGAGCAGTACTTC.

This clone came up once. CDR3 sequence: CASSPTGTTGGYTF. CDR3 sequence (DNA): TGTGCCAGCAGCCCCACAGGGACCACTGGTGGCTACACCTTC. V usage is TRBV6-5 and J usage is TRBJ1-2, with D possibly matching TRBD1 (6 bases). CDR1 and CDR2 from the germline V gene are MNHEY and SVGAGI. V lost 6 bases and J lost 7, with 18 bases in between. This CDR3 spans 14 amino acids.

The chain employs TRBV7-2 and TRBJ2-3; 15 positions agree with TRBD2. Trimming removed 4 bases from V and 3 bases from J; junction bases left unmatched: 5. Per the germline V gene, CDR1 is SGHTA and CDR2 is FQGNSA. The CDR3 contains 17 residues. CDR3 in amino acids: CASSSGLAGGNTDTQYF. The CDR3 DNA follows: TGTGCCAGCAGCTCGGGACTAGCGGGGGGTAATACAGATACGCAGTATTTT.

This CDR3 reads CASSLPPGTGSFRGYTF. The CDR3 coding sequence is TGTGCCAGCAGCCTCCCTCCTGGGACAGGGAGTTTCCGTGGCTACACCTTC. This chain joins TRBV3-1 (or the pseudogene TRBV3-2) and TRBJ1-2, with 9 bases identical to TRBD1. CDR3 length equals 17 residues. The trim removed 4 bases at V and 7 bases at J, leaving 16 bases unmatched. Germline lookup yields CDR1 LGHDT and CDR2 YNNKEL (reference sequence).

This chain joins TRBV2 and TRBJ1-2, with TRBD1 identical over 10 bases. Trimming took 4 bases from V and 7 from J; bases not matched to a gene: 6. Germline assignment: CDR1 SNHLY and CDR2 FYNNEI. This CDR3 is 14 amino acids long. The CDR3 coding sequence is TGTGCCAGCAGTGGGGACAGGGGTACAGTTGGCTACACCTTC. Translation gives CASSGDRGTVGYTF.

The genes are TRBV6-5 and TRBJ1-2, with D unresolved. The V gene lost 2 bases and the J gene lost 4 bases, with 11 bases spanning the gap. From germline, CDR1 is MNHEY and CDR2 SVGAGI. The length of the CDR3 is 14 residues. In DNA, the CDR3 is TGTGCCAGCAGTTACACCTCTGTTAGCTATGGCTACACCTTC. Translated: CASSYTSVSYGYTF.

The CDR3 sequence is CASSIDGRGGNTIYF. CDR3 nucleotides: TGTGCCAGTAGTATAGACGGCCGCGGAGGAAACACCATATATTTT. This chain uses TRBV19 with TRBJ1-3; D gene uncertain. The CDR3 length is 15 residues. Germline values: CDR1 LNHDA, CDR2 SQIVND (reference sequence). The V and J ends lost 0 bases and 4 bases respectively, with 10 bases between them.

The J gene is TRBJ2-1, the V gene TRBV18; 10 bases map to TRBD2. The CDR3 length is 17 residues. Germline V gene lookup returns CDR1 KGHSH and CDR2 LQKENI. With 4 bases clipped from V and 6 bases from J, the junction kept 12 bases outside the gene matches. CDR3 nucleotide sequence: TGTGCCAGCTCACGAGCATTTACAGCGGGGGGGCTCAATGAGCAGTTCTTC. It yields the protein CASSRAFTAGGLNEQFF.

The chain employs TRBV19 and TRBJ2-7; 11 nucleotides match TRBD2. CDR1 is LNHDA, CDR2 SQIVND, per germline (reference sequence). The CDR3 covers 15 residues. V shed 5 bases and J 3 bases; nucleotides not matched to a gene: 6. This CDR3 reads CASSETSGTRYEQYF. The CDR3 nucleotides read TGTGCCAGTAGTGAGACTAGCGGGACCCGCTACGAGCAGTACTTC.

The chain carries TRBV10-3 and TRBJ1-2; 8 nucleotides match TRBD1. Germline CDR1 and CDR2: ENHRY and SYGVKD. V shed 4 bases, J shed 3 bases, and the junction held 4 bases outside the gene matches. There are 14 residues in the CDR3. CDR3 DNA: TGTGCCATCAGTGGTGCAGGGGGCTACTATGGCTACACCTTC. It specifies CAISGAGGYYGYTF.

The V gene is TRBV15, the J gene TRBJ1-2; D gene uncertain. This CDR3 region has 15 residues. Germline CDR1 is LNHNV and CDR2 is YYDKDF (reference sequence). V was clipped by 0 bases and J by 3 bases, with 11 bases between them. For the CDR3, the DNA is TGTGCCACCAGCAGAGATAGGAACAGCTACTATGGCTACACCTTC. This encodes CATSRDRNSYYGYTF.

The V gene is TRBV12-3 or TRBV12-4, the J gene TRBJ2-3; D is ambiguous. V was cut by 6 bases and J by 11 bases, with 12 bases left in between. CDR3 length equals 11 residues. The CDR3 coding sequence is TGTGCCAGCAGCCCGAACGTGGGGCAGTATTTT. Amino acids: CASSPNVGQYF.

The V and J genes are TRBV4-2 and TRBJ1-2; D not certain. Germline V gene sequence: CDR1 LGHNA, CDR2 YNFKEQ. Trimming removed 5 bases at V and 4 bases at J, with 20 bases between. This CDR3 contains 16 residues. In DNA, the CDR3 is TGTGCCAGCAGCGCAACGTCGGCGGGTTATGGCTATGGCTACACCTTC. This gives the protein CASSATSAGYGYGYTF.

The chain is built from TRBV18 and TRBJ2-1, with no clear D. The V end was cut by 3 bases, the J end by 9 bases, with 12 bases between. There are 13 residues in the CDR3. Germline assignment: CDR1 KGHSH and CDR2 LQKENI. CDR3 amino acids: CASSPPYLGEQFF. CDR3 bases: TGTGCCAGCTCACCCCCCTACCTGGGTGAGCAGTTCTTC.